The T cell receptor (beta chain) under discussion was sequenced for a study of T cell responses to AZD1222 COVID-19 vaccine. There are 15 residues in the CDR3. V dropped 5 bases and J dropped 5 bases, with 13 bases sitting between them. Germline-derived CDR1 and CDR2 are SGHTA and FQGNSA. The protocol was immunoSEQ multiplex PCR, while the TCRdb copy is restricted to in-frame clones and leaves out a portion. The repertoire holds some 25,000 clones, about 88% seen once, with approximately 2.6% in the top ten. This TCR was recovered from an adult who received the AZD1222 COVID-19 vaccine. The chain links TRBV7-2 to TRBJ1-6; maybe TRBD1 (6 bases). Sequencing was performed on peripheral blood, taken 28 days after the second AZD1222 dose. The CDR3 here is CASSPGDTNNSPLHF. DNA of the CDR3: TGTGCCAGCAGCCCCGGGGACACGAATAATTCACCCCTCCACTTT.